This T cell receptor beta chain was sequenced for a study of cytomegalovirus exposure and HLA in healthy donors. Study background: A prior analysis found roughly 100 million unique TCR beta sequences from 150 million to 200 million T cells.

The ends were cut back, 6 bases at V and 9 bases at J, with 9 bases in the middle. There are 12 residues in the CDR3. Germline-derived CDR1 and CDR2 are MNHNS and SASEGT. Use of 60 Vbeta and 13 Jbeta primers characterized the PCR. Some clones are missing from TCRdb's copy, which holds only in-frame ones; the method was immunoSEQ multiplex PCR. The table shows around 67,000 clones, with 65% to 70% occurring only once. With respect to this clone: Its antigen is unidentified.

General observations from the study: The study designated over 150 TCR beta chains cytomegalovirus-associated. In a later analysis, at a false discovery rate of 0.05, 16,951 TCR beta sequences matched HLA alleles.

The sequenced sample was PBMCs. This chain connects TRBV6-1 to TRBJ1-6; D is ambiguous. The TCR comes from a woman between 25 and 40 years old in good health and CMV-seronegative. The CDR3 loop reads CASRVSVSPLHF. The CDR3, as DNA: TGTGCCAGCAGGGTGAGTGTTTCACCCCTCCACTTT.